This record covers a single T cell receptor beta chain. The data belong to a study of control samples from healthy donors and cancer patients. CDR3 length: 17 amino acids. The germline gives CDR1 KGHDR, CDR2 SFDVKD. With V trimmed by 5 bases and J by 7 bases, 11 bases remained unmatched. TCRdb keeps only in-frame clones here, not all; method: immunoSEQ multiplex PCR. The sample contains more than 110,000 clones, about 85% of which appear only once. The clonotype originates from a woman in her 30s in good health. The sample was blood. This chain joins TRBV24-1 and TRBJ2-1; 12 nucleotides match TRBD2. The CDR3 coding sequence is TGTGCCACCAGTGCCGGGGGGACTAGCGGGTCAAGAAATGAGCAGTTCTTC. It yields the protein CATSAGGTSGSRNEQFF.